These 15 T cell receptor beta chains came from one sample sequenced in a study of beta chain features in type 1 diabetes. Their specific antigens are unknown. cDNA synthesis used the whole RNA isolate, giving expressed TCRB sequences. The method was immunoSEQ multiplex PCR; TCRdb's version includes in-frame clones alone and lacks a portion of them. The sample includes some 660,000 clones, 11% to 15% of them seen just once. Study results and caveats: Moderate yet significant TCRB CDR3 shortening was seen in Type 1 diabetes patients in all four CD4+ subsets.

Sequencing input: naive CD4+ T cells from blood. These receptors were obtained from a man aged 18 to 29 with type 1 diabetes.

This clone was picked up a small number of times. Mismatch with germline at one junction end may stem from a read error. The sample holds other DNA sequences that translate to the same CDR3. V and J are TRBV7-7 and TRBJ2-1, with unresolved D. The germline gives CDR1 SSHAT, CDR2 FNYEAQ (reference sequence). This CDR3 region has 13 residues. The CDR3 region is CASSLDSYNEQFF. The CDR3 DNA reads as TGTGCTAGCAGCCTAGACTCCTACAATGAGCAGTTCTTC. The whole variable domain, filled in from reference TRBV7-7 and TRBJ2-1, reads GAGVSQSPRYKVTKRGQDVTLRCDPISSHATLYWYQQALGQGPEFLTYFNYEAQPDKSGLPSDRFSAERPEGSISTLTIQRTEQRDSAMYRCASSLDSYNEQFFGPGTRLTVL.

This sequence joins TRBV5-1 and TRBJ1-2; 7 bases fit TRBD1. The CDR3 spans 15 residues. CDR1 SGHRS and CDR2 YFSETQ come from the germline V gene. J lost 2 bases, V lost 3 bases, and 7 bases had no gene match. The CDR3 loop reads CASSSPTGPNYGYTF. As DNA, the CDR3 is TGCGCCAGCAGCTCTCCGACAGGGCCAAACTATGGCTACACCTTC. Variable domain in full (rest from reference TRBV5-1 and TRBJ1-2): KAGVTQTPRYLIKTRGQQVTLSCSPISGHRSVSWYQQTPGQGLQFLFEYFSETQRNKGNFPGRFSGRQFSNSRSEMNVSTLELGDSALYLCASSSPTGPNYGYTFGSGTRLTVV.

This chain uses TRBV6-5 with TRBJ1-2; no clear D gene. Germline V gene lookup returns CDR1 MNHEY and CDR2 SVGAGI. The CDR3 is made up of 13 amino acids. V was pared by 5 bases and J by 8 bases, with 15 bases between. The CDR3 DNA reads TGTGCCAGCAGTCCGGCCCATTCGGGCGGCTACACCTTC. Amino acid sequence: CASSPAHSGGYTF.

In DNA, the CDR3 is TGTGCCATCAAGAAGGGACAAGACCAAGAAAAACTGTTTTTT. Amino acids: CAIKKGQDQEKLFF. The chain has TRBV10-3 and TRBJ1-4, with D perhaps matching TRBD1 (6 bases). V lost 7 bases and J lost 8, with 17 bases in between. Germline V gene sequence: CDR1 ENHRY, CDR2 SYGVKD. The CDR3 has 14 residues.

The chain has TRBV28 and TRBJ2-7; D is unresolved. The CDR3 has 14 amino acids. CDR1 MDHEN and CDR2 SYDVKM come from the germline V gene. CDR3 nucleotides: TGTTCGGTCCGTTCTTCGGGTCCGAGATACGAGCAGTACTTC. Translating it yields CSVRSSGPRYEQYF.

The V gene is TRBV29-1, the J gene TRBJ1-3, with D uncertain. V gave up 5 bases and J gave up 4 bases, with 15 bases separating them. In germline, CDR1 is SQVTM, CDR2 ANQGSEA. The CDR3 loop spans 14 amino acids. The CDR3 DNA sequence: TGCAGCGTTCTCCTATCGCGCGGGGGAAACACCATATATTTT. As protein: CSVLLSRGGNTIYF.

This clone showed up just a few times. The chain is built from TRBV10-3 and TRBJ2-7; 10 nucleotides line up with TRBD2. With V trimmed by 10 bases and J by 1 base, 16 bases remained unmatched. This CDR3 spans 17 amino acids. Per germline, CDR1 ENHRY and CDR2 SYGVKD. The CDR3, as DNA: TGTGCCAGCAGCCAGCGGGGGGGACAATCTAAATCCTACGAGCAGTACTTC. This encodes CASSQRGGQSKSYEQYF.

This clone was seen a handful of times. The chain has TRBV18 and TRBJ2-1, with 7 bases lining up with TRBD1. The V and J ends lost 5 bases and 5 bases, in that order; junction bases with no gene match: 15. The germline V gene encodes CDR1 KGHSH and CDR2 LQKENI. This CDR3 comprises 17 residues. The CDR3 sequence is CASSVQGSGTANNEQFF. The CDR3 DNA is TGTGCCAGCTCAGTCCAGGGTTCCGGGACAGCAAACAATGAGCAGTTCTTC.

The CDR3 spells CASSLWAYEQYF. The CDR3 coding sequence is TGTGCCAGCAGTTTATGGGCTTACGAGCAGTACTTC. V gene TRBV28 combines with J gene TRBJ2-7, with D unresolved. V was cut by 0 bases and J by 4 bases, with 4 bases left in between. This CDR3 is 12 amino acids long. CDR1 and CDR2 (germline): MDHEN, SYDVKM.

CDR3 sequence reads: CASSLAGTSGRISYNEQFF. CDR3 coding DNA: TGCGCCAGCAGCTTGGCCGGGACTAGCGGGAGGATCTCCTACAATGAGCAGTTCTTC. This sequence joins TRBV5-1 and TRBJ2-1; 15 nucleotides align to TRBD2. From germline, CDR1 is SGHRS and CDR2 YFSETQ. CDR3 length: 19 amino acids. V dropped 0 bases and J dropped 0; count of bases not matched to a gene: 4.

V usage is TRBV5-1 and J usage is TRBJ1-1, with 7 positions matching TRBD1. Germline V gene sequence: CDR1 SGHRS, CDR2 YFSETQ. The V segment lost 5 bases and the J segment 1 base; nucleotides outside the gene matches: 11. The CDR3 is 16 residues long. This chain's CDR3 is CASRQGQPLSNTEAFF. Written as DNA, the CDR3 is TGCGCCAGCAGACAGGGACAGCCCCTCTCGAACACTGAAGCTTTCTTT. The full variable domain, rest sourced from reference TRBV5-1 and TRBJ1-1, is KAGVTQTPRYLIKTRGQQVTLSCSPISGHRSVSWYQQTPGQGLQFLFEYFSETQRNKGNFPGRFSGRQFSNSRSEMNVSTLELGDSALYLCASRQGQPLSNTEAFFGQGTRLTVV.

The rearrangement uses TRBV27 and TRBJ2-7, with D uncertain. Deletions cut 8 bases from V and 9 bases from J, with 11 bases between. The CDR3 sequence is 10 residues long. In germline, CDR1 is MNHEY, CDR2 SMNVEV (reference sequence). This chain's CDR3 is CASESPWQYF. The CDR3, as DNA: TGTGCCAGCGAAAGTCCATGGCAGTACTTC.

This clone was seen a handful of times. The gene calls are TRBV6-1 and TRBJ2-6; 7 bases fit TRBD1. With 3 bases clipped from V and 2 bases from J, the junction kept 1 base outside the gene matches. The germline gives CDR1 MNHNS, CDR2 SASEGT. The CDR3 has 15 residues. Here the CDR3 reads CASSDGTAGANVLTF. The CDR3 DNA sequence: TGTGCCAGCAGTGATGGGACAGCTGGGGCCAACGTCCTGACTTTC.

Only a few counts were recorded for this clone. This chain connects TRBV4-3 to TRBJ2-3; 7 positions agree with TRBD2. V gave up 0 bases and J gave up 0 bases; unmatched junction bases: 6. This CDR3 region has 17 residues. Per the germline V gene, CDR1 is LGHNA and CDR2 is YSLEER. The CDR3 coding sequence is TGCGCCAGCAGCCAAGAAATTCTAGCGGAGAGCACAGATACGCAGTATTTT. It translates to CASSQEILAESTDTQYF.

The rearrangement uses TRBV7-3 and TRBJ2-2; tentatively, D is TRBD1 or TRBD2 (5 bases each). The CDR3 consists of 16 residues. In germline, CDR1 is SGHTA, CDR2 FQGTGA. Trimming stripped 5 bases from V and 4 bases from J, with 17 bases between. CDR3 nucleotides: TGTGCCAGCAGCCCCCGGGACCCCCATACCACCGGGGAGCTGTTTTTT. Protein sequence: CASSPRDPHTTGELFF.